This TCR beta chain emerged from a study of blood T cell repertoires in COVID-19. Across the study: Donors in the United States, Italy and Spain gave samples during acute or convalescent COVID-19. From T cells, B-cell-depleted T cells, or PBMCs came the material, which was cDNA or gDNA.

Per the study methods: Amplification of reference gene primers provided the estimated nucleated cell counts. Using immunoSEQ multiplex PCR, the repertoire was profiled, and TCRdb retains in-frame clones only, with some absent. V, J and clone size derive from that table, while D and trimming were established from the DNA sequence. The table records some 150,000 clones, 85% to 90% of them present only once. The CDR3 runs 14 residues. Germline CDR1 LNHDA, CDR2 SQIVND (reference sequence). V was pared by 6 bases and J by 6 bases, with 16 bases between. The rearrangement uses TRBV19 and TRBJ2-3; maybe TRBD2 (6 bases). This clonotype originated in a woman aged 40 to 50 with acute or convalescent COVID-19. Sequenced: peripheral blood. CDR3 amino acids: CASRAPGERDTQYF. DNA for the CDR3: TGTGCCAGTAGGGCCCCGGGAGAGAGGGATACGCAGTATTTT.